The 23 T cell receptor beta chains below come from one sample, sequenced in a study of preoperative IRX-2 immunotherapy in early breast cancer. Only in-frame clones appear in the TCRdb table, and some are missing; sequencing was by immunoSEQ multiplex PCR. Among fewer than 6,500 clones listed, roughly 70% were seen once. Sample treatment: preoperative locoregional IRX-2 cytokine immunotherapy. Source: tumor tissue, taken before IRX-2 immunotherapy. These receptors came from a human donor with breast cancer.

By proportion, this clone is large. The gene calls are TRBV6-8 and TRBJ1-5, with TRBD1 matching over 7 bases. Germline V gene lookup returns CDR1 MNHGY and CDR2 SAAAGT. The junction had 4 bases not matched to a gene; V was cut back by 8 bases and J by 3 bases. The CDR3 consists of 13 residues. CDR3 bases: TGTGCCAGCTCAGGGGGATACAATCAGCCCCAGCATTTT. It yields the protein CASSGGYNQPQHF.

The genes are TRBV6-8 and TRBJ1-1; 7 bases are shared with TRBD1. This CDR3 is built from 14 residues. CDR1 is MNHGY, CDR2 SAAAGT, per germline. J was trimmed by 1 base and V by 5 bases; bases with no gene match: 4. CDR3 sequence (DNA): TGTGCCAGCAGTGGAAGACAGGGGAACACTGAAGCTTTCTTT. Translation: CASSGRQGNTEAFF.

The rearrangement links TRBV30 to TRBJ1-1; TRBD1 matches 9 bases. The V segment lost 2 bases and the J segment 1 base; nucleotides outside the gene matches: 17. The CDR3 covers 19 residues. Germline-derived CDR1 and CDR2 are GTSNPN and SVGIG (reference sequence). The DNA of the CDR3 is TGTGCCTGGAGTCCTACCCGGACAGGGGCGAATATCTGGAACACTGAAGCTTTCTTT. It codes for CAWSPTRTGANIWNTEAFF.

This clone was detected only a few times. The chain links TRBV6-8 to TRBJ1-1; no clear D gene. The CDR3 loop spans 13 amino acids. Looked up from germline, CDR1 is MNHGY and CDR2 is SAAAGT. The V and J ends lost 0 bases and 1 base respectively, with 3 bases between them. The CDR3 here is CASSYSWNTEAFF. The CDR3 DNA sequence: TGTGCCAGCAGTTACTCCTGGAACACTGAAGCTTTCTTT.

The chain recombines TRBV19 with TRBJ1-4; no reliable D call. Germline lookup yields CDR1 LNHDA and CDR2 SQIVND (reference sequence). The CDR3 totals 12 residues. V lost 4 bases to trimming and J lost 13 bases, with 13 bases between them. The chain's CDR3 is CASSTSTVGLFF. The CDR3 DNA reads TGTGCCAGTAGTACCTCGACCGTGGGACTGTTTTTT.

V gene TRBV14 combines with J gene TRBJ2-1, with a weak D call TRBD1 (6 bases). This CDR3 is 16 amino acids long. The V gene's germline CDR1 is SGHDN and CDR2 FVKESK. Between the trimmed V and J ends, which lost 0 bases and 4 bases, there was a span of 13 bases. The CDR3 DNA reads TGTGCCAGCAGCCAAGACGAGACGGACAGTTACAATGAGCAGTTCTTC. Translation gives CASSQDETDSYNEQFF. Full variable domain (missing parts from reference TRBV14 and TRBJ2-1): EAGVTQFPSHSVIEKGQTVTLRCDPISGHDNLYWYRRVMGKEIKFLLHFVKESKQDESGMPNNRFLAERTGGTYSTLKVQPAELEDSGVYFCASSQDETDSYNEQFFGPGTRLTVL.

The rearrangement links TRBV11-3 to TRBJ2-2; tentative D call: TRBD2 (5 bases). The CDR3 is 15 amino acids. V gave up 5 bases and J gave up 3 bases, with 13 bases separating them. CDR1 SGHNT and CDR2 YENEEA come from the germline V gene. CDR3 region: CASSSGIRDTGELFF. In DNA, the CDR3 is TGTGCCAGCAGCAGCGGAATACGCGACACCGGGGAGCTGTTTTTT.

This clone was found a few times. The chain has TRBV6-1 and TRBJ2-7; 8 bases map to TRBD1. The J segment lost 4 bases and the V segment lost 1 base, leaving 6 bases of the junction unmatched. CDR1 is MNHNS, CDR2 SASEGT, per germline. The CDR3 contains 15 residues. The CDR3 spells CASSEGDRSFYEQYF. DNA for the CDR3: TGTGCCAGCAGTGAAGGGGACAGGTCTTTTTACGAGCAGTACTTC.

The V call is TRBV14, the J call TRBJ1-1; D might be TRBD1 (5 bases). The CDR3 sequence is 15 residues long. V gave up 5 bases and J gave up 3 bases, with 16 bases separating them. Germline CDR1 and CDR2: SGHDN and FVKESK. The CDR3 loop is CASSRINTGDTEAFF. The CDR3 region has the DNA TGTGCCAGCAGCAGGATAAACACGGGGGACACTGAAGCTTTCTTT.

J is TRBJ2-7 and V is TRBV16; tentative D call: TRBD2 (6 bases). The CDR3 has 15 amino acids. The germline V gene encodes CDR1 KGHSY and CDR2 FQNENV. V was cut by 4 bases and J by 0 bases, with 13 bases left in between. Here the CDR3 reads CASSPMAGSSYEQYF. In DNA, the CDR3 is TGTGCCAGCAGCCCTATGGCGGGGAGCTCCTACGAGCAGTACTTC.

Points on this clone: The DNA holds an ambiguous or unread base, and X denotes its residue. The chain carries TRBV7-7 and TRBJ2-7; TRBD2 matches 8 bases. The CDR3 runs 14 residues. The germline gives CDR1 SSHAT, CDR2 FNYEAQ (reference sequence). V dropped 3 bases and J dropped 4; count of bases not matched to a gene: 5. The CDR3 DNA is TGTGCCAGCAGCTTTCGGGGGGGKCCTTACGAGCAGTACTTC. Translated, it gives CASSFRGXPYEQYF. In full, the CDR3 reads CASSFRGGPYEQYF.

The chain carries TRBV18 and TRBJ1-1; tentative D call: TRBD1 (5 bases). With 5 bases removed from V and 4 bases from J, the gap between germline ends came to 11 bases. This CDR3 is 13 amino acids long. The germline V gene has CDR1 KGHSH and CDR2 LQKENI. The CDR3 DNA is TGTGCCAGCTCATCGGACCAGGGCACTGAAGCTTTCTTT. The encoded protein is CASSSDQGTEAFF.

This clone is termed large. The chain combines TRBV18 with TRBJ2-4, with 9 positions matching TRBD1. V shed 5 bases, J shed 1 base, and the junction held 3 bases outside the gene matches. This CDR3 region has 15 residues. Germline loops: CDR1 KGHSH, CDR2 LQKENI. Written as DNA, the CDR3 is TGTGCCAGCTCAACCGGGACAGGGGCCAAAAACATTCAGTACTTC. It is translated as CASSTGTGAKNIQYF.

In its sample, this clone was seen once. This chain links TRBV6-8 with TRBJ2-7, with unresolved D. The length of the CDR3 is 13 residues. Trimming removed 2 bases at V and 6 bases at J, with 11 bases between. Germline values: CDR1 MNHGY, CDR2 SAAAGT. The CDR3 spells CASSYRSLREQYF. DNA for the CDR3: TGTGCCAGCAGTTACCGCTCTCTACGCGAGCAGTACTTC.

This clone has just one count. This chain links TRBV23-1 with TRBJ2-6, with D maybe TRBD1 (6 bases). TRBV23-1 is labeled an ORF, and its function is uncertain. CDR3 size: 16 residues. V was pared by 6 bases and J by 1 base, with 13 bases between. The CDR3 reads CASSLITGSGANVLTF. In DNA form, the CDR3 reads TGCGCCAGCAGCCTAATCACAGGGTCTGGGGCCAACGTCCTGACTTTC.

This sequence joins TRBV19 and TRBJ2-1, with D possibly matching TRBD1 (5 bases). This CDR3 contains 13 residues. Germline V gene data show CDR1 as LNHDA and CDR2 as SQIVND (reference sequence). V was cut by 3 bases and J by 15 bases, with 18 bases left in between. The CDR3 bases are TGTGCCAGTAGTATTTCCCCGGACCTACAGGCGTTCTTC. Translating gives CASSISPDLQAFF.

The rearrangement links TRBV11-3 to TRBJ1-1; 7 bases agree with TRBD1. After removal of 3 bases from V and 12 bases from J, the junction contained 13 bases not matched to a gene. Germline V gene lookup returns CDR1 SGHNT and CDR2 YENEEA. The CDR3 loop spans 14 amino acids. The CDR3 sequence: CASSLRQGGGWPFF. Here the CDR3 DNA reads TGTGCCAGCAGCTTGCGCCAGGGAGGGGGCTGGCCTTTCTTT.

The chain recombines TRBV29-1 with TRBJ2-1, with 10 bases identical to TRBD2. With V trimmed by 4 bases and J by 6 bases, 6 bases remained unmatched. Germline V gives CDR1 SQVTM, CDR2 ANQGSEA. The CDR3 totals 14 residues. Written as DNA, the CDR3 is TGCAGCGTTGTAGCGGGGGGTATTGTCAATGAGCAGTTCTTC. Translated: CSVVAGGIVNEQFF.

The chain links TRBV6-8 to TRBJ2-1, with D maybe TRBD1 (5 bases). Per germline, CDR1 MNHGY and CDR2 SAAAGT. The CDR3 is 13 amino acids. V was clipped by 7 bases and J by 4 bases, with 11 bases between them. The CDR3 DNA follows: TGTGCCAGCACCCCACCAGGGTACAATGAGCAGTTCTTC. Translated: CASTPPGYNEQFF.

This chain links TRBV19 with TRBJ1-5; D not resolved. Deletions cut 2 bases from V and 7 bases from J, with 12 bases between. CDR3 length: 14 amino acids. Germline loops: CDR1 LNHDA, CDR2 SQIVND (reference sequence). The CDR3: CASSITWREQPQHF. CDR3 sequence (DNA): TGTGCCAGTAGTATAACGTGGAGGGAACAGCCCCAGCATTTT.

This clone was picked up a small number of times. The chain employs TRBV5-1 and TRBJ1-1; possible D gene TRBD1, 6 bases. There are 17 residues in the CDR3. Germline V gene sequence: CDR1 SGHRS, CDR2 YFSETQ. With 4 bases removed from V and 1 base from J, the gap between germline ends came to 20 bases. CDR3 DNA sequence: TGCGCCAGCAGCGCAGCTCTTATTTCGGACAGGAACACTGAAGCTTTCTTT. Its translation: CASSAALISDRNTEAFF.

The rearrangement joins TRBV29-1 to TRBJ2-5; D is perhaps TRBD1 (6 bases). The CDR3 spans 13 residues. Trimming took 7 bases from V and 2 from J, leaving 14 bases between them. CDR1 and CDR2 from the germline V gene are SQVTM and ANQGSEA. In nucleotides, the CDR3 is TGCAGCGCCTACCCAGGGGAACAAGAGACCCAGTACTTC. Protein product: CSAYPGEQETQYF.

CDR3 in amino acids: CASSSAALNTEAFF. CDR3 nucleotide sequence: TGCGCCAGCTCGTCCGCAGCCTTGAACACTGAAGCTTTCTTT. The chain employs TRBV5-1 and TRBJ1-1, with unresolved D. The CDR3 extends over 14 amino acids. Germline V gene lookup returns CDR1 SGHRS and CDR2 YFSETQ. The V end lost 7 bases, the J end lost 0 bases, and 13 bases lay between the germline ends.